What follows is one T cell receptor (beta chain) and its context. Germline V gene data show CDR1 as SGHRS and CDR2 as YFSETQ. This CDR3 has 15 residues. V was cut by 9 bases and J by 0 bases, with 16 bases left in between. From roughly 500 ng total RNA, TCR beta cDNA was generated with a primer in the constant region. Three-round nested multiplex PCR performed with slightly modified ARM-PCR produced the TCR beta libraries. The study ran its first two PCR rounds for approximately 10 cycles each, using TRBV1-TRBV30 forward primers and a C-beta reverse primer. TCRdb itself ran the multiplex PCR reads through MiXCR, one entry per CDR3 protein. Among 20,000 to 25,000 distinct CDR3 sequences listed, 60% to 80% were seen once. This sample is part of a study of tumor-infiltrating lymphocytes in primary liver carcinoma. For each extraction, RNA and DNA were obtained together from about 20-30 mg of unsorted bulk tissue.

This rearrangement joins TRBV5-1 to TRBJ2-1; D remains ambiguous. This receptor was identified in a woman aged 25 to 39 with primary liver carcinoma and hepatitis B virus infection. Sequenced material: liver tumor tissue from sampling region 1. Subset specified: tumor region T1, superior pole. CDR3 sequence reads: CAKSLGQSSYNEQFF. The CDR3 nucleotides read TGCGCCAAAAGCTTGGGCCAGAGCTCCTACAATGAGCAGTTCTTC.